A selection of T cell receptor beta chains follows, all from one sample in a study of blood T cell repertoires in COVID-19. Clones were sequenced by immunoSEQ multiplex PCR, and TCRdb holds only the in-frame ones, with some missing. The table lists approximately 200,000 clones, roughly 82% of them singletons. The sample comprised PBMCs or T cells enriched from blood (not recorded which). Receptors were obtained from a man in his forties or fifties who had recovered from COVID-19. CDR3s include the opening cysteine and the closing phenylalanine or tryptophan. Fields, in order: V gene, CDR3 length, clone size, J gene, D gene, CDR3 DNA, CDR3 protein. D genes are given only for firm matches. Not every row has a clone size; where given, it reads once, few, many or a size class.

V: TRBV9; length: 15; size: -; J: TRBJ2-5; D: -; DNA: TGTGCCAGCAGCGTAGCGGCGGGCTTTCAGGAGACCCAGTACTTC; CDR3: CASSVAAGFQETQYF
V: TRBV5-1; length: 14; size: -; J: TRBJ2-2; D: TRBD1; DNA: TGCGCCAGCTGTCGGACAGGGGAGCCCGGGGAGCTGTTTTTT; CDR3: CASCRTGEPGELFF
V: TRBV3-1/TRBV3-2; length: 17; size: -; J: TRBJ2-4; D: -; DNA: TGTGCCAGCAGCCAAGATTGGGGGGGGCTAGCCAAAAACATTCAGTACTTC; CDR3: CASSQDWGGLAKNIQYF
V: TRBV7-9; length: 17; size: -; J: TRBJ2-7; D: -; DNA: TGTGCCAGCACACCAAGCAACGACTTCACTCCCCAAAACGAGCAGTACTTC; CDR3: CASTPSNDFTPQNEQYF
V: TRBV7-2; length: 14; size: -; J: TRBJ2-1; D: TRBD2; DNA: TGTGCCAGCAGCTTAGGACTAGCGGGGTATGAGCAGTTCTTC; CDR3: CASSLGLAGYEQFF
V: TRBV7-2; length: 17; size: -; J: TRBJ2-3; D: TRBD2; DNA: TGTGCCAGCAGCTTAGCAGCGGGAGGGCCCTCGACAGATACGCAGTATTTT; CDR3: CASSLAAGGPSTDTQYF
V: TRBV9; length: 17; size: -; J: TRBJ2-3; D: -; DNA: TGTGCCAGCAGCCTCCCAACCGGACTTGGGTACACAGATACGCAGTATTTT; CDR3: CASSLPTGLGYTDTQYF
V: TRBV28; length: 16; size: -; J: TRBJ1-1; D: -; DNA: TGTGCCAGCAGTTTATTTAGCGCAGGCTCGAACACTGAAGCTTTCTTT; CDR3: CASSLFSAGSNTEAFF
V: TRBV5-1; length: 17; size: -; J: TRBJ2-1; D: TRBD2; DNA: TGCGCCAGCAGTTCACTAGCGGGAGGTTTGAGAGGGGATGAGCAGTTCTTC; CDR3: CASSSLAGGLRGDEQFF
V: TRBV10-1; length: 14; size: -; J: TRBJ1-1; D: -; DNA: TGCGCCAGCAGTGAGTCAACGGGGAACACTGAAGCTTTCTTT; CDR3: CASSESTGNTEAFF
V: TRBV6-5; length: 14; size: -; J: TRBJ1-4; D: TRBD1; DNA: TGTGCCAGCAGCCGGCAGACAGGGGACGAAAAACTGTTTTTT; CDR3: CASSRQTGDEKLFF
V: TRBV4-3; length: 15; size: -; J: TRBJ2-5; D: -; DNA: TGCGCCAGCAGCCAAGATTTCGGGGTTCGAGAGACCCAGTACTTC; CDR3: CASSQDFGVRETQYF
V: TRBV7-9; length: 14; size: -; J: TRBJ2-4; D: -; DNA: TGTGCCAGCAGCTTTGGACTAGCCAAAAACATTCAGTACTTC; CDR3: CASSFGLAKNIQYF
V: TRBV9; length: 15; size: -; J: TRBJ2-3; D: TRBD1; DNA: TGTGCCAGCAGCGGATCGACAGGGGACACAGATACGCAGTATTTT; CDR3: CASSGSTGDTDTQYF
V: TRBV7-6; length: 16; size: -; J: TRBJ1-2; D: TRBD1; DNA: TGTGCCAGCAGCTTAGAAGGACAGGGGGCGTTATATGGCTACACCTTC; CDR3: CASSLEGQGALYGYTF
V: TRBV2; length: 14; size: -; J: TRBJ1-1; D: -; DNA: TGTGCCAGCAGTGAACTGGGGAGGGACACTGAAGCTTTCTTT; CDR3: CASSELGRDTEAFF
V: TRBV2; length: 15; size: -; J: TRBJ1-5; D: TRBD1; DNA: TGTGCCAGCAGCGGTACGACAGGGGACAATCAGCCCCAGCATTTT; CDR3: CASSGTTGDNQPQHF
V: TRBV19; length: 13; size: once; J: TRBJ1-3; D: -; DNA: TGTGCCAGTAGTAGAAACAGGGCGGACACCATATATTTT; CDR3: CASSRNRADTIYF
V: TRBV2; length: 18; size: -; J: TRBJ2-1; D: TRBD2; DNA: TGTGCCAGCAGTGAGGAACCCCCCGCGGGAGGGCCGCACAATGAGCAGTTCTTC; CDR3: CASSEEPPAGGPHNEQFF
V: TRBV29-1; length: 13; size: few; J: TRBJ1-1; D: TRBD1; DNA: TGCAGCGTTGAGACAGGGGTGAACACTGAAGCTTTCTTT; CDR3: CSVETGVNTEAFF
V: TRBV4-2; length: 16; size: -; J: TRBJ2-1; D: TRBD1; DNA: TGTGCCAGCAGCCAGATACCGGGACAGGGTGGTAATGAGCAGTTCTTC; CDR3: CASSQIPGQGGNEQFF
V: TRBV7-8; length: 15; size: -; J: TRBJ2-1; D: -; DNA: TGTGCCAGCAGCCGAGAGGGAGAGACGGGAGATGAGCAGTTCTTC; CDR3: CASSREGETGDEQFF
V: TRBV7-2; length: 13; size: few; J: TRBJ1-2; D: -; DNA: TGTGCCAGCAGCTTAACCCCAGACTATGGCTACACCTTC; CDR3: CASSLTPDYGYTF
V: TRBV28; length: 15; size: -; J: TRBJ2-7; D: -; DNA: TGTGCCAGCAGTTTATGGACAGGAACGAACGGCGGGCAGTACTTC; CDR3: CASSLWTGTNGGQYF
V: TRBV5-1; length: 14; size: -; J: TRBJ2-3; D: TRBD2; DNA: TGCGCCAGCAGCTCCGGCGGGAGAACAGATACGCAGTATTTT; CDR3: CASSSGGRTDTQYF
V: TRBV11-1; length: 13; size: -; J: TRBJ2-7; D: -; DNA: TGTGCCAGCAGCCCCGGAGGGGCGTGGGAGCAGTACTTC; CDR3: CASSPGGAWEQYF
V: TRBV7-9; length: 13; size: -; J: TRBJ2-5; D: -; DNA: TGTGCCAGCGCTCCCGGGGGAAGAGAGACCCAGTACTTC; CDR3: CASAPGGRETQYF
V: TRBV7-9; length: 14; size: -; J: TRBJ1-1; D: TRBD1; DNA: TGTGCCAGCAGAGAATCCGGGACAGGGGCTGAAGCTTTCTTT; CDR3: CASRESGTGAEAFF
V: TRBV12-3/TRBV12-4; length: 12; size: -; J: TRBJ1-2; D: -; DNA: TGTGCCACCATACAGGTTAACTATGGCTACACCTTC; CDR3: CATIQVNYGYTF
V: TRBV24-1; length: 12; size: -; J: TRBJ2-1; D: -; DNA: TGTGCCACCAGTGACCTAGACAGGGAGCAGTTCTTC; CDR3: CATSDLDREQFF
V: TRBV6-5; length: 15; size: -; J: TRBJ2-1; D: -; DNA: TGTGCCAGCACCCGGGACGGGAGCTCCTACAATGAGCAGTTCTTC; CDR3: CASTRDGSSYNEQFF
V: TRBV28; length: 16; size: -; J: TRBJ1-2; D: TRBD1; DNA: TGTGCCAGCAGTTTAAGCGGGACAGGTCTCAACTATGGCTACACCTTC; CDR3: CASSLSGTGLNYGYTF
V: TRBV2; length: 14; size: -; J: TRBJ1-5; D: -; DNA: TGTGCCAGCAGTGACAGAAATAGCAATCAGCCCCAGCATTTT; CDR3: CASSDRNSNQPQHF
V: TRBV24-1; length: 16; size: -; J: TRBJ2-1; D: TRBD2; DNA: TGTGCCACCAGTGATTCCGGGCAGGCCCCGGGGGGTGAGCAGTTCTTC; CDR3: CATSDSGQAPGGEQFF
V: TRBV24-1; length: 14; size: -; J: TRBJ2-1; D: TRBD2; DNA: TGTGCCACCTCCGGGACTAGGGCCTACAATGAGCAGTTCTTC; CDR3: CATSGTRAYNEQFF
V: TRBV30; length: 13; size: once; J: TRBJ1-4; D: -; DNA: TGTGCCTGGAGTGTACAGGGTAATGAAAAACTGTTTTTT; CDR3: CAWSVQGNEKLFF
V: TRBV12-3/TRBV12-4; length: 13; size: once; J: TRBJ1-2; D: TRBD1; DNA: TGTGCCAGCAATCACAGGGGTAACTATGGCTACACCTTC; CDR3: CASNHRGNYGYTF
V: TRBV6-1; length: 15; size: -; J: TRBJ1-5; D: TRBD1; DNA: TGTGCCAGCAGTGGGACAGGGAATAGCAATCAGCCCCAGCATTTT; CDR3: CASSGTGNSNQPQHF
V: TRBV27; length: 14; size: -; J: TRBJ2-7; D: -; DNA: TGTGCCAGCAGTTCTGGACTACTCTCTTACGAGCAGTACTTC; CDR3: CASSSGLLSYEQYF
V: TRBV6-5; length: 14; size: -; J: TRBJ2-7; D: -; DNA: TGTGCCAGCAGTTACGGGGGGAGCGCCTACGAGCAGTACTTC; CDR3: CASSYGGSAYEQYF
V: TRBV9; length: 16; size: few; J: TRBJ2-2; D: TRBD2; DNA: TGTGCCAGCAGCGTCGCTAGTAGACTAGCCACCGGGGAGCTGTTTTTT; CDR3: CASSVASRLATGELFF
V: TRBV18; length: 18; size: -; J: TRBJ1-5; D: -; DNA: TGTGCCAGCTCACCTTTCGGAGTCAGCGTCCTAGAAGGTCAGCCCCAGCATTTT; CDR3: CASSPFGVSVLEGQPQHF
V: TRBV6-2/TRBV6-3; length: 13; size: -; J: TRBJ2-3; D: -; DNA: TGTGCCAGCAGTTACCGGGGAACAGATACGCAGTATTTT; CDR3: CASSYRGTDTQYF
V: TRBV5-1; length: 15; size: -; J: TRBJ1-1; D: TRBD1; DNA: TGCGCCAGCAGCCCCCAGGGACAGGAGAACACTGAAGCTTTCTTT; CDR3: CASSPQGQENTEAFF
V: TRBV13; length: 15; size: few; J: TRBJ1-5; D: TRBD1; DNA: TGTGCCAGCAGCTTATCGGGACAGGGTAATCAGCCCCAGCATTTT; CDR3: CASSLSGQGNQPQHF
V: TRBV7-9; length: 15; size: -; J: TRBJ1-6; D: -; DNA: TGTGCCAGCAGGAAGGCAGGCTCCTATAATTCACCCCTCCACTTT; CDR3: CASRKAGSYNSPLHF
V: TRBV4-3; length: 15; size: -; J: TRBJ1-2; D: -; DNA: TGCGCCAGCAGCCAAGATCGATCAGGAGGGTCTGGCTACACCTTC; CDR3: CASSQDRSGGSGYTF
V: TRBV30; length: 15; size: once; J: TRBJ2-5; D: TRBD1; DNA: TGTGCCTGGAGTGTACTAGGACAGGGGAAAGAGACCCAGTACTTC; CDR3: CAWSVLGQGKETQYF
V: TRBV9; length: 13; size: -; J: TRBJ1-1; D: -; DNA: TGTGCCAGCAGCGACCTATGGAACACTGAAGCTTTCTTT; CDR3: CASSDLWNTEAFF
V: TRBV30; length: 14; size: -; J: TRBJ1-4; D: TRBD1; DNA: TGTGCCTGGGGACAGGGGGCGAGCAATGAAAAACTGTTTTTT; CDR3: CAWGQGASNEKLFF
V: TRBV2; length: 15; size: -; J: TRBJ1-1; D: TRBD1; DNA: TGTGCCAGCAGGTCAGGACAGGGGGGGAACACTGAAGCTTTCTTT; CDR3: CASRSGQGGNTEAFF